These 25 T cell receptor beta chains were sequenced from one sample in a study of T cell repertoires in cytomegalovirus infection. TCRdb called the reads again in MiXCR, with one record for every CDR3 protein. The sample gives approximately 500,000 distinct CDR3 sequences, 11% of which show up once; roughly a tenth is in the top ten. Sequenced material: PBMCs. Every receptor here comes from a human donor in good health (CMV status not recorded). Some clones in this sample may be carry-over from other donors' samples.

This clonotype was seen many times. CDR3 residues: CASSSERWPAYEQYF. Here the CDR3 DNA reads TGTGCCAGCAGCTCAGAGAGGTGGCCAGCCTACGAGCAGTACTTC. The V and J genes are TRBV7-8 and TRBJ2-7; D uncertain. The CDR3 extends over 15 amino acids. Trimming removed 4 bases at V and 2 bases at J, with 15 bases between. Looked up from germline, CDR1 is SGHVS and CDR2 is FQNEAQ.

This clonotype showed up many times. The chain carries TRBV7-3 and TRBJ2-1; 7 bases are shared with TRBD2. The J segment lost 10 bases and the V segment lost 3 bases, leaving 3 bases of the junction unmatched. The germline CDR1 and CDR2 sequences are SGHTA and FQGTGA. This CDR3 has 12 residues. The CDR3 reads CASSFISGEQFF. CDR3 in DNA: TGTGCCAGCAGCTTTATTAGCGGGGAGCAGTTCTTC. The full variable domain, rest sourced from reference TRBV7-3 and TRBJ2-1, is GAGVSQTPSNKVTEKGKYVELRCDPISGHTALYWYRQSLGQGPEFLIYFQGTGAADDSGLPNDRFFAVRPEGSVSTLKIQRTERGDSAVYLCASSFISGEQFFGPGTRLTVL.

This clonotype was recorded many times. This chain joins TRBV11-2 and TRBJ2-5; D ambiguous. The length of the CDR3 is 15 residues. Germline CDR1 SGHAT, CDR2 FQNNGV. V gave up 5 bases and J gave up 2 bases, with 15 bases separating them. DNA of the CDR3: TGTGCCAGCAGCCCCGTTCGCACTTTACAAGAGACCCAGTACTTC. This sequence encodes CASSPVRTLQETQYF. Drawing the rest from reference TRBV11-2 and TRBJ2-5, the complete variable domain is EAGVAQSPRYKIIEKRQSVAFWCNPISGHATLYWYQQILGQGPKLLIQFQNNGVVDDSQLPKDRFSAERLKGVDSTLKIQPAKLEDSAVYLCASSPVRTLQETQYFGPGTRLLVL.

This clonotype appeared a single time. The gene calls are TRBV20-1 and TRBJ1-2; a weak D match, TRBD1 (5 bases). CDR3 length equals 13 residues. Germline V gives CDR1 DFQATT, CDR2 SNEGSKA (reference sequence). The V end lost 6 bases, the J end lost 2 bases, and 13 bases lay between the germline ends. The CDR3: CSARTGTNYGYTF. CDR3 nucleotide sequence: TGCAGTGCACGAACCGGGACGAACTATGGCTACACCTTC.

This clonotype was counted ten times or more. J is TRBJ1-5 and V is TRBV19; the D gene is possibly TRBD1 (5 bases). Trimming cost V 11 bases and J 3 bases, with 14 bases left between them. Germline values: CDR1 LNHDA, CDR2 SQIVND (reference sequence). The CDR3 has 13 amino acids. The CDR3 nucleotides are TGTGCCGCGGGGGAGGGGTACAATCAGCCCCAGCATTTT. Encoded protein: CAAGEGYNQPQHF.

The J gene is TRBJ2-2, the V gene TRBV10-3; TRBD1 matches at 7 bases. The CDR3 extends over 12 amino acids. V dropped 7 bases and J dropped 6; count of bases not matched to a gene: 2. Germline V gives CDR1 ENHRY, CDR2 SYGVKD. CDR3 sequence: CAIKGAPGELFF. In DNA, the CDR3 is TGTGCCATCAAGGGGGCCCCCGGGGAGCTGTTTTTT.

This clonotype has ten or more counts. The CDR3 bases are TGTGCCAGCAGCGACAGGGATGATCAGCCCCAGCATTTT. The encoded protein is CASSDRDDQPQHF. J is TRBJ1-5 and V is TRBV27; 7 bases are a match to TRBD1. Germline lookup yields CDR1 MNHEY and CDR2 SMNVEV (reference sequence). The CDR3 totals 13 residues. V lost 6 bases, J lost 5 bases, and 4 bases stayed unmatched.

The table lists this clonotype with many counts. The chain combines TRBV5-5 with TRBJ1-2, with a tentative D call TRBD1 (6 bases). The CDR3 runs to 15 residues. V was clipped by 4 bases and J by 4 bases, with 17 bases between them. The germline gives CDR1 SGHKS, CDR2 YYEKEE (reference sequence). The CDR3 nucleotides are TGTGCCAGCAGCGTGACAGGCCTAACATCCTATGGCTACACCTTC. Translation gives CASSVTGLTSYGYTF.

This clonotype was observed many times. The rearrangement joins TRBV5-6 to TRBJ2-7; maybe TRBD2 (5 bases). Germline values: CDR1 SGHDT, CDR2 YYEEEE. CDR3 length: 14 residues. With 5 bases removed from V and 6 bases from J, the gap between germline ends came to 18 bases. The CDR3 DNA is TGTGCCAGCAGTTTTCGGGGTCCGTTCGTCGAGCAGTACTTC. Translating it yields CASSFRGPFVEQYF. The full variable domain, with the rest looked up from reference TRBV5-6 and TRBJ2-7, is DAGVTQSPTHLIKTRGQQVTLRCSPKSGHDTVSWYQQALGQGPQFIFQYYEEEERQRGNFPDRFSGHQFPNYSSELNVNALLLGDSALYLCASSFRGPFVEQYFGPGTRLTVT.

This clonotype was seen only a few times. CDR3: CASSIITRQGARRLLFLKQYF. CDR3 coding DNA: TGTGCCAGTAGTATCATAACGCGGCAGGGGGCGCGGCGGTTGCTTTTTTTGAAGCAGTACTTC. The chain joins TRBV19 to TRBJ2-7; the match to TRBD1 covers 8 bases. The CDR3 extends over 21 amino acids. With V trimmed by 3 bases and J by 8 bases, 30 bases remained unmatched. Germline assignment: CDR1 LNHDA and CDR2 SQIVND (reference sequence).

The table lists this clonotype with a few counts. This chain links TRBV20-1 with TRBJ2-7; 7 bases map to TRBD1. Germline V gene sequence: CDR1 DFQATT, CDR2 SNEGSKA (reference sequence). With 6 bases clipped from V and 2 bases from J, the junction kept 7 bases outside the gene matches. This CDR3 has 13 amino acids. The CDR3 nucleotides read TGCAGTGCCCGGCCCCAGGGGGCCTACGAGCAGTACTTC. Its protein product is CSARPQGAYEQYF.

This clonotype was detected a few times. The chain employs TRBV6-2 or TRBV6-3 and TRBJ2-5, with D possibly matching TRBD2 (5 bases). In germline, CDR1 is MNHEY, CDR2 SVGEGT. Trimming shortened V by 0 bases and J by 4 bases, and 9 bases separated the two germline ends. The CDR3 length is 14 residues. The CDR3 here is CASSYSSGGETQYF. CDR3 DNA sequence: TGTGCCAGCAGTTACTCGAGCGGTGGAGAGACCCAGTACTTC.

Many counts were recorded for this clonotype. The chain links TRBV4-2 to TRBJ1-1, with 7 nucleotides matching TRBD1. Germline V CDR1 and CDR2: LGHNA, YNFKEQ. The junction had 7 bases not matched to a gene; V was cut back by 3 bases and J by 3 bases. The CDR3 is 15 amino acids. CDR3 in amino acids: CASSHSRGGDTEAFF. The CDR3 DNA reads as TGTGCCAGCAGCCACTCCAGGGGGGGTGACACTGAAGCTTTCTTT.

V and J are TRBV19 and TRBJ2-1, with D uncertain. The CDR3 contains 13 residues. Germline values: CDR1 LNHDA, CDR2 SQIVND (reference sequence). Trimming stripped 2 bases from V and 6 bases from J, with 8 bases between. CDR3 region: CASSIKTPNEQFF. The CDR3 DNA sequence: TGTGCCAGTAGTATAAAGACTCCCAATGAGCAGTTCTTC.

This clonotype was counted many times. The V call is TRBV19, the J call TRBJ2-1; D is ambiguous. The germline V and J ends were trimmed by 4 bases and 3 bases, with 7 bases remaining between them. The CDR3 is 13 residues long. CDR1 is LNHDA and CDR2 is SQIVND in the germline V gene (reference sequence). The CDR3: CASSKADYNEQFF. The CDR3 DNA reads TGTGCCAGTAGTAAGGCAGACTACAATGAGCAGTTCTTC.

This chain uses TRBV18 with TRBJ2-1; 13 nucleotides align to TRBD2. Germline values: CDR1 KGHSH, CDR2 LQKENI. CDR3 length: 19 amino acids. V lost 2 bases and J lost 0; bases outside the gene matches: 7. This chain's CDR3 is CASSPVLLAGGRSYNEQFF. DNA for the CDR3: TGTGCCAGCTCACCAGTCTTACTAGCGGGAGGGCGCTCCTACAATGAGCAGTTCTTC.

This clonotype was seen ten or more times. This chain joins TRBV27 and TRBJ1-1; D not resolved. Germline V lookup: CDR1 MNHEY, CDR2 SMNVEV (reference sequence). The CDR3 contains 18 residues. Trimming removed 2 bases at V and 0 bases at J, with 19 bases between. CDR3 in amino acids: CASSLGRVLGILNTEAFF. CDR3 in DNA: TGTGCCAGCAGTTTAGGCCGCGTGCTTGGGATTTTGAACACTGAAGCTTTCTTT.

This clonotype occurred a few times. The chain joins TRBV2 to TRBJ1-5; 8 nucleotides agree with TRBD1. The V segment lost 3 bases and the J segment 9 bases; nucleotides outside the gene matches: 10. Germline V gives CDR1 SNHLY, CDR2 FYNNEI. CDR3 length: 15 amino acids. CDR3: CASSELAGGHRPQHF. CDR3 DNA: TGTGCCAGCAGTGAGTTAGCAGGGGGCCATCGGCCCCAGCATTTT.

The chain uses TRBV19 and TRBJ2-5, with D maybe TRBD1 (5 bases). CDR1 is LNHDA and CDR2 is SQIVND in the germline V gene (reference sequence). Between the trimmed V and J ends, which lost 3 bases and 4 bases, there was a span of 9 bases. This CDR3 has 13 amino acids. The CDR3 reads CASSMGQRETQYF. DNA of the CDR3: TGTGCCAGTAGTATGGGGCAGAGAGAGACCCAGTACTTC.

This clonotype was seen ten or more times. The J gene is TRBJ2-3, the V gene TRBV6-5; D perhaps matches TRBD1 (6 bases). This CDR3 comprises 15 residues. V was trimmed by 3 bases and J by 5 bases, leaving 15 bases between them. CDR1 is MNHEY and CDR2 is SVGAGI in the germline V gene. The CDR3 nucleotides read TGTGCCAGCAGTTATAGCCCATTAGGGGGAGATACGCAGTATTTT. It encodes CASSYSPLGGDTQYF.

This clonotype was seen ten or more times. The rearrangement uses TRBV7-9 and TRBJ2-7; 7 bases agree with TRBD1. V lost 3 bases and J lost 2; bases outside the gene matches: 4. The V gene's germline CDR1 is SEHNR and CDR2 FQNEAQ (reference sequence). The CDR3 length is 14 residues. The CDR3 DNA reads TGTGCCAGCAGCTTCGCTGACAGGGCCTACGAGCAGTACTTC. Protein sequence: CASSFADRAYEQYF.

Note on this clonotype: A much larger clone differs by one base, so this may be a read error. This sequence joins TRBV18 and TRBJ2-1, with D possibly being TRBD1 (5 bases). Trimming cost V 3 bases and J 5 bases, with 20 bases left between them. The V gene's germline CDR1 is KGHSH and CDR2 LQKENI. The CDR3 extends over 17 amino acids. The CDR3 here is CASSPGLGSQGNNEQFF. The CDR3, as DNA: TGTGCCAGCTCACCCGGTCTAGGATCGCAGGGTAACAATGAGCAGTTCTTC.

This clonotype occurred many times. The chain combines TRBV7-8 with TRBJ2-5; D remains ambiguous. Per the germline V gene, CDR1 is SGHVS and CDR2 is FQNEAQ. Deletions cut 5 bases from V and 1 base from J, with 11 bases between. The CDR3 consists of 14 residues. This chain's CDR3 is CASSTRRTQETQYF. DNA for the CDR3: TGTGCCAGCAGCACCCGACGGACCCAAGAGACCCAGTACTTC.

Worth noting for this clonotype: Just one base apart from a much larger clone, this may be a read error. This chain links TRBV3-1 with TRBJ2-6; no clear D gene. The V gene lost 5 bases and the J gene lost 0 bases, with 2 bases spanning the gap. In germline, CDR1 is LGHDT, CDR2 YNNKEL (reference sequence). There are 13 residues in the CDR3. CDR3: CASSNSGANVLTF. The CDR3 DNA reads TGTGCCAGCAGCAACTCTGGGGCCAACGTCCTGACTTTC.

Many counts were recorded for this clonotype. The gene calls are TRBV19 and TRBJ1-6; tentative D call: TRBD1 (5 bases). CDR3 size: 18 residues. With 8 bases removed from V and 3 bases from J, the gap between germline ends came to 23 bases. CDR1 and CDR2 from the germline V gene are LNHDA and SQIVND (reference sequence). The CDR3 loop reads CASGPVLRGGIYNSPLHF. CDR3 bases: TGTGCCAGTGGACCAGTATTGAGGGGAGGTATCTATAATTCACCCCTCCACTTT. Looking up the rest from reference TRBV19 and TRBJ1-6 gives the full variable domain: DGGITQSPKYLFRKEGQNVTLSCEQNLNHDAMYWYRQDPGQGLRLIYYSQIVNDFQKGDIAEGYSVSREKKESFPLTVTSAQKNPTAFYLCASGPVLRGGIYNSPLHFGNGTRLTVT.